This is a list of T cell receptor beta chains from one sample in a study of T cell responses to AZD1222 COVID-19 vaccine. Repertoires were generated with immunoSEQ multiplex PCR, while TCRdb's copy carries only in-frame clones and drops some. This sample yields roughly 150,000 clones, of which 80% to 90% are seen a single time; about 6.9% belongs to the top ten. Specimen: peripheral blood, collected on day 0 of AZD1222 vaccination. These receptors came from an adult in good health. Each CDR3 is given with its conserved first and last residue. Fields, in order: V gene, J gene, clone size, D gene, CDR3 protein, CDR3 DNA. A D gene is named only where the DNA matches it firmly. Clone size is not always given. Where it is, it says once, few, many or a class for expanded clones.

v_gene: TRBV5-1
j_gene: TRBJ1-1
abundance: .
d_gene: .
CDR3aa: CASSSVGTEAFF
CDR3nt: TGCGCCAGCAGCTCCGTGGGGACTGAAGCTTTCTTT

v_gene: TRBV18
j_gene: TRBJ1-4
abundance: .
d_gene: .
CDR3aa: CASSPGMDPIFF
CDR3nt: TGTGCCAGCTCACCGGGAATGGACCCCATCTTTTTT

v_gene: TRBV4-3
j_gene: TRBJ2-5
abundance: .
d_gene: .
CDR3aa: CASSQDPEETQYF
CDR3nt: TGCGCCAGCAGCCAAGATCCCGAAGAGACCCAGTACTTC

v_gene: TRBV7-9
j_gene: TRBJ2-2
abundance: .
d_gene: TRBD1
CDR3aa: CATVDRDRENTGELFF
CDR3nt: TGTGCCACTGTGGACCGGGACAGAGAGAACACCGGGGAGCTGTTTTTT

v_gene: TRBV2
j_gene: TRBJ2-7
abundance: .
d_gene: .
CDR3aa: CASTGPRYEQYF
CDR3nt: TGTGCCAGCACGGGCCCTCGGTACGAGCAGTACTTC

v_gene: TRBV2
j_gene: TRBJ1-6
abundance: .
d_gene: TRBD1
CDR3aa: CASSNGQGAWSPLHF
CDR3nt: TGTGCCAGCAGTAATGGACAGGGGGCATGGTCACCCCTCCACTTT

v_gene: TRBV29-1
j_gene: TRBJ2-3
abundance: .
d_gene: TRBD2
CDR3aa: CSVTSGGAARSYAQYF
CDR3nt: TGCAGCGTAACTAGCGGGGGGGCGGCTAGGTCATATGCGCAGTATTTT

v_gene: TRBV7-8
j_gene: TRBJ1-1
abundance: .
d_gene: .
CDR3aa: CASSPGGHTEAFF
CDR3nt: TGTGCCAGCAGCCCTGGGGGGCACACTGAAGCTTTCTTT

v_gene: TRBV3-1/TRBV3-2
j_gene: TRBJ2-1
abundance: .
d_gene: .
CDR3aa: CASSQLPPYNEQFF
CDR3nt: TGTGCCAGCAGCCAACTCCCTCCCTACAATGAGCAGTTCTTC

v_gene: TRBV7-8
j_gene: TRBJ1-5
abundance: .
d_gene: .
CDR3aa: CASSTILGGGSNQPQHF
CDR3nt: TGTGCCAGCAGCACCATCTTAGGGGGGGGTAGCAATCAGCCCCAGCATTTT

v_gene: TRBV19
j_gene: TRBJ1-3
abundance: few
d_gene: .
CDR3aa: CASTRTDSGNTIYF
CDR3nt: TGTGCCAGTACTAGAACGGACTCTGGAAACACCATATATTTT

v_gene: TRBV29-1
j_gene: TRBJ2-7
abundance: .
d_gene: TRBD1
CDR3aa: CSVQGQPYEQYF
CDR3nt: TGCAGCGTCCAGGGACAGCCCTACGAGCAGTACTTC

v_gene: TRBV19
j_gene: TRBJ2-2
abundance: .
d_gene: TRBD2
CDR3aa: CASSIRAGGNTGELFF
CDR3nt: TGTGCCAGTAGTATACGAGCGGGGGGGAACACCGGGGAGCTGTTTTTT

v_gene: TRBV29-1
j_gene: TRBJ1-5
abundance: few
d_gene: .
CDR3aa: CSVEDGGAQHF
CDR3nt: TGCAGCGTTGAAGATGGGGGAGCCCAGCATTTT

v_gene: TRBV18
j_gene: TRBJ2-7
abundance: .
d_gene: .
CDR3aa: CASSPQAGDYEQYF
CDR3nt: TGTGCCAGCTCACCTCAGGCAGGCGACTACGAGCAGTACTTC

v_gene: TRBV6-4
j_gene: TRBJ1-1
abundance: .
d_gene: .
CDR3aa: CASSTSPGNTEAFF
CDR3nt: TGTGCCAGCTCAACCTCCCCCGGGAACACTGAAGCTTTCTTT

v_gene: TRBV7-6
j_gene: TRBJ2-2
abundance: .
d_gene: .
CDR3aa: CASSLAHIQGPATGELFF
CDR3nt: TGTGCCAGCAGCTTAGCTCATATTCAGGGACCCGCAACCGGGGAGCTGTTTTTT

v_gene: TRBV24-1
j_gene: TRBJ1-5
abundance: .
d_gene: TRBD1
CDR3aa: CATSDLLISPRGPWIVDQPQHF
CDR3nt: TGTGCCACCAGTGATTTGCTGATCTCTCCGAGGGGGCCATGGATAGTTGATCAGCCCCAGCATTTT

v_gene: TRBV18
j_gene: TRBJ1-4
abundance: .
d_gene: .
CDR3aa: CASSPSTGSGEKLFF
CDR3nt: TGTGCCAGCTCACCCTCGACGGGAAGTGGAGAAAAACTGTTTTTT

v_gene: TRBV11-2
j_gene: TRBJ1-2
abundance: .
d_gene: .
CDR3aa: CASSLVGGRDNYGYTF
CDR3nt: TGTGCCAGCAGCTTAGTTGGGGGGCGAGATAACTATGGCTACACCTTC

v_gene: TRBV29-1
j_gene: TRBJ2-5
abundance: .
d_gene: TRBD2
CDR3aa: CSVDAYYSGQYF
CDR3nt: TGCAGCGTTGATGCCTACTATAGCGGGCAGTACTTC

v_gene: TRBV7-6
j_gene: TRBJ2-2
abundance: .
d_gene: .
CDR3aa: CASSLVREGSTGELFF
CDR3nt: TGTGCCAGCAGCTTAGTTCGCGAAGGGTCAACCGGGGAGCTGTTTTTT

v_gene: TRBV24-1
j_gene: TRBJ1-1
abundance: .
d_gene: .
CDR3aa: CATSDLPGAMNTEAFF
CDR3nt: TGTGCCACCAGTGATTTGCCAGGGGCCATGAACACTGAAGCTTTCTTT

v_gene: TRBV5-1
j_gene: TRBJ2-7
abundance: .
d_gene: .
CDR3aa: CASSPGYEQYF
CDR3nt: TGCGCCAGCAGCCCTGGGTACGAGCAGTACTTC

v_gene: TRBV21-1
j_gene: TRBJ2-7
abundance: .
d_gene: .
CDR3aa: CASSKAVHPWQGGEYYEQYF
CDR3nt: TGTGCCAGCAGCAAAGCGGTACACCCGTGGCAGGGGGGAGAATACTACGAGCAGTACTTC

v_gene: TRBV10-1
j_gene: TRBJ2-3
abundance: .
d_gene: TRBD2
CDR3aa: CASSPRTSGADTQYF
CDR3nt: TGCGCCAGCAGTCCAAGGACTAGCGGGGCAGATACGCAGTATTTT

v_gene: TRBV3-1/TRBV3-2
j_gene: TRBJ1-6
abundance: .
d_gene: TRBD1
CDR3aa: CASSQETGDSPLHF
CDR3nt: TGTGCCAGCAGCCAAGAAACAGGGGATTCACCCCTCCACTTT

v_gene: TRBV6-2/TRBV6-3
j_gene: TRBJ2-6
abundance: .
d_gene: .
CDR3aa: CASSGTNSGANVLTF
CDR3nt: TGTGCCAGCAGCGGGACAAACTCTGGGGCCAACGTCCTGACTTTC

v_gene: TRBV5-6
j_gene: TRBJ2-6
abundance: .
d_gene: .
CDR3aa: CASSRWGREAGANVLTF
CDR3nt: TGTGCCAGCAGCCGGTGGGGCAGGGAGGCTGGGGCCAACGTCCTGACTTTC

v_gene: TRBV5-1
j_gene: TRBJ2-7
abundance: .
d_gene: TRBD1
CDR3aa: CASSLVPEGAEGYEQYF
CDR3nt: TGCGCCAGCAGCTTGGTTCCCGAGGGGGCTGAAGGCTACGAGCAGTACTTC

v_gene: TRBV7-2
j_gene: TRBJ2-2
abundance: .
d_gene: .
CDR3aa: CASSPRGAGDTGELFF
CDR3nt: TGTGCCAGCAGCCCCCGAGGAGCGGGTGACACCGGGGAGCTGTTTTTT

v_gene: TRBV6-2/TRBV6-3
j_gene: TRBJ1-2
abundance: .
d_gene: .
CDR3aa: CASSYSSVGGYGYTF
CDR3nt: TGTGCCAGCAGTTACTCGAGCGTAGGGGGCTATGGCTACACCTTC

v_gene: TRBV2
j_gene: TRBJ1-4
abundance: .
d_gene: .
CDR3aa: CASRGGFEKLFF
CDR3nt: TGTGCCAGCAGAGGGGGTTTTGAAAAACTGTTTTTT

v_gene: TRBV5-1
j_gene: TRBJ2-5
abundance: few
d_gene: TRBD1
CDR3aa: CASSTGQVGETQYF
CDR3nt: TGCGCCAGCAGCACAGGACAGGTCGGGGAGACCCAGTACTTC

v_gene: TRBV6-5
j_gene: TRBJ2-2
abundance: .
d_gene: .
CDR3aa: CASRHRPGELFF
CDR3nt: TGTGCCAGCAGACACAGGCCCGGGGAGCTGTTTTTT

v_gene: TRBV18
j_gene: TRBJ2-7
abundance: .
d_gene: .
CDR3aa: CASSPNAGGYEQYF
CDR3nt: TGTGCCAGCTCACCAAATGCAGGTGGATACGAGCAGTACTTC